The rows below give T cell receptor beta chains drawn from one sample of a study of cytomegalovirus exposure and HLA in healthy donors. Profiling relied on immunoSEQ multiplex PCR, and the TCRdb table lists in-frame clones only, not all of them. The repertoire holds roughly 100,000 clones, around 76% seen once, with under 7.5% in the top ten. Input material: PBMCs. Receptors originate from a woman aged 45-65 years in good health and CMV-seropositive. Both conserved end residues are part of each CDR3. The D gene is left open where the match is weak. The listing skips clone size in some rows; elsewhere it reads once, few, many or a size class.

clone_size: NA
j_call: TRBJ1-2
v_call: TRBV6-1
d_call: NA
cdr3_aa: CASSEAGAPYGYTF
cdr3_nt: TGTGCCAGCAGTGAAGCGGGGGCCCCATATGGCTACACCTTC

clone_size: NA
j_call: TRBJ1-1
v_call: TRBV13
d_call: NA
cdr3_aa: CASSLYRNTEAFF
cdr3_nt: TGTGCCAGCAGCCTCTACCGAAACACTGAAGCTTTCTTT

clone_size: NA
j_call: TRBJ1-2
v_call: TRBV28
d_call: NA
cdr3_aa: CASTTGVDYGYTF
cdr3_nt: TGTGCCAGCACGACGGGAGTTGACTATGGCTACACCTTC

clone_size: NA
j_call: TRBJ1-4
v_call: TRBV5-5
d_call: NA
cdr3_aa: CASSPGQIATNEKLFF
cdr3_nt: TGTGCCAGCAGCCCGGGACAAATCGCAACTAATGAAAAACTGTTTTTT

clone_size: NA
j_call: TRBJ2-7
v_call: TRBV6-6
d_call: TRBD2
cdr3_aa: CASRGTSGGRSYEQYF
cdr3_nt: TGTGCCAGCAGGGGGACTAGCGGGGGGAGGTCCTACGAGCAGTACTTC

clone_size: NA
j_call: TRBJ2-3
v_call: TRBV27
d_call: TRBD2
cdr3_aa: CASSLKRGELIGPTDTQYF
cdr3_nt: TGTGCCAGCAGTTTAAAGCGGGGGGAGTTGATTGGGCCCACAGATACGCAGTATTTT

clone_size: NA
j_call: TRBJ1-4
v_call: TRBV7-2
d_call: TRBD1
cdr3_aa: CASSLGYRGRGKLFF
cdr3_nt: TGTGCCAGCAGCTTAGGGTACAGGGGGCGCGGAAAACTGTTTTTT

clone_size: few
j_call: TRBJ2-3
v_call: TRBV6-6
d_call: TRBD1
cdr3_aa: CASIDRVFSTDTQYF
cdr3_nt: TGTGCCAGCATCGACAGGGTTTTTAGCACAGATACGCAGTATTTT

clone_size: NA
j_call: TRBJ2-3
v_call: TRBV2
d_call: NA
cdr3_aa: CASSLGLSAAASTDTQYF
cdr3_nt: TGTGCCAGCAGTTTGGGACTTAGCGCTGCCGCTAGCACAGATACGCAGTATTTT

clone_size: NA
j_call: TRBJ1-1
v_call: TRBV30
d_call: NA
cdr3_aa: CAWSSQTGRMNTEAFF
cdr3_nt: TGTGCCTGGAGTTCCCAGACAGGCCGAATGAACACTGAAGCTTTCTTT

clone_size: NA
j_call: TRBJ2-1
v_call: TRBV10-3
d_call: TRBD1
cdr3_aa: CAISPTGVEGSEQFF
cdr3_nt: TGTGCCATCAGCCCGACAGGGGTGGAGGGTAGCGAGCAGTTCTTC

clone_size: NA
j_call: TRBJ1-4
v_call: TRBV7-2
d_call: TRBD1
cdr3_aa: CASSGRTGEKLFF
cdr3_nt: TGTGCCAGCAGCGGAAGGACAGGCGAAAAACTGTTTTTT

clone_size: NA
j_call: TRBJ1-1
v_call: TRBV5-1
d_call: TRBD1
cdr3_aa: CASSGRTGGNTEAFF
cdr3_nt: TGCGCCAGCAGCGGAAGGACAGGGGGGAACACTGAAGCTTTCTTT

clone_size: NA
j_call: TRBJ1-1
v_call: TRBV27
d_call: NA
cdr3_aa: CASSLRTFRVNTEAFF
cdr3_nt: TGTGCCAGCAGTTTAAGGACATTCCGCGTGAACACTGAAGCTTTCTTT

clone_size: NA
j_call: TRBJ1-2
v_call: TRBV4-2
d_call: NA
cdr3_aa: CASSQEREVNYGYTF
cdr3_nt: TGTGCCAGCAGCCAAGAAAGGGAGGTTAACTATGGCTACACCTTC

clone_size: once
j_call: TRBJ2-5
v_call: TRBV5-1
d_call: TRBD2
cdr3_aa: CASSPGTSGAETQYF
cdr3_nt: TGCGCCAGCAGCCCCGGGACTAGCGGGGCTGAGACCCAGTACTTC

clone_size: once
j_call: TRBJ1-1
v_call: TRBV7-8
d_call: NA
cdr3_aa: CASSIQKNTEAFF
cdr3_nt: TGTGCCAGCAGCATTCAGAAGAACACTGAAGCTTTCTTT

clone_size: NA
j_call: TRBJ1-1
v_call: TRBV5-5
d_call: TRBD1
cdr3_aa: CASRPGQGTVTEAFF
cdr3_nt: TGTGCCAGCAGGCCCGGACAGGGAACGGTCACTGAAGCTTTCTTT

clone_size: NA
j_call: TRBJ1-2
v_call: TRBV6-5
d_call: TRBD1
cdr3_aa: CAITLDRGPNYGYTF
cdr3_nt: TGTGCCATCACCTTAGACAGGGGACCTAACTATGGCTACACCTTC

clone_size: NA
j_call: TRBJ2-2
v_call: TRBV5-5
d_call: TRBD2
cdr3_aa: CASSLWRGRTGELFF
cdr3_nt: TGTGCCAGCAGCTTGTGGCGGGGGAGGACCGGGGAGCTGTTTTTT

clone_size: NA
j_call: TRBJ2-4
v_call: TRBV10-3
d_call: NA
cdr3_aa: CAISPGGNIQYF
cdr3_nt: TGTGCCATCAGTCCTGGGGGGAACATTCAGTACTTC

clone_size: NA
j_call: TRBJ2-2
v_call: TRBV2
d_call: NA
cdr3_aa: CASEKGANTGELFF
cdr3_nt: TGTGCCAGCGAAAAGGGGGCGAACACCGGGGAGCTGTTTTTT

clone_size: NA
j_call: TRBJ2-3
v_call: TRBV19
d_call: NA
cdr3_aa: CASKQGTLVKDTQYF
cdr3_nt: TGTGCCAGTAAGCAGGGGACCCTCGTGAAAGATACGCAGTATTTT

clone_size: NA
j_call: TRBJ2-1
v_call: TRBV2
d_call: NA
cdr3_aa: CASSLLNEQFF
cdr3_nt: TGTGCCAGCAGTTTACTCAATGAGCAGTTCTTC

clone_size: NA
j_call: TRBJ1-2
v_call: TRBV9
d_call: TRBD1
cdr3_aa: CASSVGTGGLYGYTF
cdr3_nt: TGTGCCAGCAGCGTTGGGACAGGGGGCCTCTATGGCTACACCTTC

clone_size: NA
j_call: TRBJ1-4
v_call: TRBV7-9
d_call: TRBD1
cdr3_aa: CASSRRDRGFEKLFF
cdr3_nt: TGTGCCAGCAGCCGCCGGGACAGGGGATTTGAAAAACTGTTTTTT

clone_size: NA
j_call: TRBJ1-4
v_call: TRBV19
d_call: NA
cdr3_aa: CASSTPTTATNEKLFF
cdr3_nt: TGTGCCAGTAGTACCCCGACGACAGCAACTAATGAAAAACTGTTTTTT